The sample holds a few counts of the clone carrying this T cell receptor (beta chain). Its matching antigen is unknown. Individual cDNA molecules had unique molecular identifiers attached to them by the library. MiXCR was run by TCRdb on the RACE reads, yielding one entry per CDR3 protein. The table records 270,000 or so distinct CDR3 sequences, 7.5% to 8% of them present only once. In germline, CDR1 is SGHAT, CDR2 FQNNGV. This CDR3 has 15 amino acids. V lost 4 bases and J 2 bases, leaving 14 bases between the germline ends. This specimen belongs to a study of human T cells and chemical hapten exposure. Study-level results: With alopecia, donors may have immune responses unlike healthy people's.

The time point: pre-sensitization, week 0. Treatment noted: therapeutic diphenylcyclopropenone sensitization with weekly scalp DPC. Donors, patients with alopecia ranging from 18 to 70 years old and judged suitable for DPC, provided samples. The study extracted total RNA from unfractionated whole blood. The sequenced sample was whole blood, obtained in connection with sensitization to the hapten diphenylcyclopropenone (DPC). The sequence derives from a man younger than 35 with alopecia areata. Some clones in this sample may be carry-over from other donors' samples. The chain joins TRBV11-2 to TRBJ1-2; weak D call: TRBD1 (6 bases). CDR3 sequence (DNA): TGTGCCAGCAGCTCGTCGGACAGAAAAAACTATGGCTACACCTTC. This encodes CASSSSDRKNYGYTF.